The 7 T cell receptor beta chains below were found in one sample sequenced in a study of post-analysis software for immune sequencing data. These TCRs are of unknown antigen specificity. The TCR beta cDNA libraries contained unique molecular identifiers. TCRdb reanalysed the PCR reads using MiXCR and keeps one entry per CDR3 protein. The sample has about 560,000 distinct CDR3 sequences; 44% are singletons. Study-wide findings and caveats: Comparison of patients with controls showed a handful of TRBV segments more frequent in patients, TRBV5-6, TRBV5-1 and TRBV20-1 among them.

The material sequenced was blood. These receptors were obtained from a girl aged 10-17 years with multiple sclerosis.

The V and J genes are TRBV6-5 and TRBJ1-2; maybe TRBD1 (5 bases). This CDR3 comprises 15 residues. Germline V gene data show CDR1 as MNHEY and CDR2 as SVGAGI. Trimming stripped 2 bases from V and 6 bases from J, with 16 bases between. CDR3 amino acids: CASSYTRQTLDGYTF. Written as DNA, the CDR3 is TGTGCCAGCAGTTACACTAGACAGACCCTGGATGGCTACACCTTC.

This clonotype was detected only a few times. The V call is TRBV7-2, the J call TRBJ2-5; 11 bases are shared with TRBD2. The DNA end is more similar to TRBJ2-7, so the J call may be wrong. The CDR3 covers 15 residues. Germline loops: CDR1 SGHTA, CDR2 FQGNSA. The CDR3 DNA follows: TGTGCCAGCAGCTTAGGACTAGCGGGAAATCACGAGCAGTACTTC. Amino acids: CASSLGLAGNHEQYF.

CDR3 protein: CASSWTAYGYTF. In DNA form, the CDR3 reads TGTGCCAGCAGCTGGACGGCCTATGGCTACACCTTC. The chain joins TRBV12-3 or TRBV12-4 to TRBJ1-2, with unresolved D. The CDR3 is made up of 12 amino acids. The V end lost 6 bases, the J end lost 4 bases, and 9 bases lay between the germline ends.

The rearrangement uses TRBV9 and TRBJ2-1, with D unresolved. The CDR3 sequence is 14 residues long. Looked up from germline, CDR1 is SGDLS and CDR2 is YYNGEE. Trimming took off 10 bases at V and 5 bases at J, with 19 bases between the two ends. CDR3 amino acids: CALHLKKAHNEQFF. The CDR3 nucleotides are TGTGCCCTCCATCTAAAGAAGGCCCACAATGAGCAGTTCTTC.

This clonotype has just a few counts. The chain recombines TRBV5-1 with TRBJ2-7; the D is unclear. The CDR3 is 12 amino acids. The V end lost 2 bases, the J end lost 5 bases, and 8 bases lay between the germline ends. Germline-derived CDR1 and CDR2 are SGHRS and YFSETQ. The CDR3 sequence is CASSFSSHEQYF. The CDR3 DNA follows: TGCGCCAGCAGCTTTTCGTCACACGAGCAGTACTTC.

This clonotype has only a few counts. The rearrangement uses TRBV28 and TRBJ2-5; D gene unclear. The J call could be wrong; TRBJ2-7 is a better fit for the DNA end. The length of the CDR3 is 13 residues. Germline-derived CDR1 and CDR2 are MDHEN and SYDVKM. The CDR3 region is CASSSINRNEQYF. The CDR3 DNA follows: TGTGCCAGCAGCTCGATTAACAGAAACGAGCAGTACTTC.

The DNA for the CDR3 is TGTGCCTGGAGTGTAACCGAGGATACGCAGTATTTT. Translated, it gives CAWSVTEDTQYF. This sequence joins TRBV30 and TRBJ2-3; no definite D call. Looked up from germline, CDR1 is GTSNPN and CDR2 is SVGIG (reference sequence). The germline V and J ends were trimmed by 0 bases and 6 bases, with 7 bases remaining between them. The CDR3 covers 12 residues.